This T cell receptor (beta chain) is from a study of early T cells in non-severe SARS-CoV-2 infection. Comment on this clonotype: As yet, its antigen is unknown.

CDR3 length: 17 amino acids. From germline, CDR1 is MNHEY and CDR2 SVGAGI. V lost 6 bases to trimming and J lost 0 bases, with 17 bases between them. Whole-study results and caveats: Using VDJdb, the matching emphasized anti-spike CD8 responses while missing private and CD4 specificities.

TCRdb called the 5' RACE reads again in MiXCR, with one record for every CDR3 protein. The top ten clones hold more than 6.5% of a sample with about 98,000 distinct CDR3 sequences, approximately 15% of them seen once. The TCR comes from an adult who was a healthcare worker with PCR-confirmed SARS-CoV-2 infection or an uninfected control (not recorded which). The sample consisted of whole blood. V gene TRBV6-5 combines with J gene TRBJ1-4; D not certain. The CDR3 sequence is CASSPLGRGPTNEKLFF. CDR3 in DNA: TGTGCCAGCAGCCCACTCGGACGAGGTCCAACTAATGAAAAACTGTTTTTT.